Listed below are T cell receptor beta chains from one sample, sequenced in a study of T cell repertoires in cytomegalovirus infection. TCRdb itself ran the reads through MiXCR, one entry per CDR3 protein. The table lists 380,000 or so distinct CDR3 sequences, about 32% of them singletons. These receptors are not linked to any known antigen. Sequences were derived from cultured PBMCs, sampled from culture after CMV antigen stimulation. These receptors originate from a human donor in good health (CMV status not recorded). Some clones in this sample may be carry-over from other donors' samples. Each CDR3 is given without its conserved first and last residue.

>TRBJ1-1|13|TRBV6-2/TRBV6-3
ASSSHRDRNTEAF
>TRBJ1-2|11|TRBV19
ASRDRGLYGYT
>TRBJ1-1|18|TRBV4-3
ASSQDRGVPDHFMNTEAF
>TRBJ2-3|15|TRBV7-8
ASSLGAVSGRTDTQY
>TRBJ2-5|13|TRBV7-8
ASNIGGEGKRPQY
>TRBJ2-2|11|TRBV12-3/TRBV12-4
ASSKFSTGELF
>TRBJ2-1|16|TRBV9
ASSVGTSGHHYYNEQF
>TRBJ1-3|13|TRBV7-2
ASSSVWGRGNTIY
>TRBJ1-3|13|TRBV7-2
ASSSRRGSGNTIY
>TRBJ2-5|14|TRBV6-5
ASSYSKQGGWETQY
>TRBJ1-1|12|TRBV11-3
ASSLVPVNTEAF
>TRBJ2-1|13|TRBV5-4
ASSLGSGSWYEQF
>TRBJ1-5|13|TRBV7-2
ASSPSTTGEQPQH
>TRBJ2-1|11|TRBV28
ASSLSSGVEQF
>TRBJ2-7|11|TRBV6-1
ASEGTGGYEQY
>TRBJ1-1|10|TRBV12-3/TRBV12-4
ASSFGRVQAF
>TRBJ2-2|13|TRBV7-3
ASSLSPGGPGELF
>TRBJ2-1|11|TRBV7-3
ASSESIKDEQF